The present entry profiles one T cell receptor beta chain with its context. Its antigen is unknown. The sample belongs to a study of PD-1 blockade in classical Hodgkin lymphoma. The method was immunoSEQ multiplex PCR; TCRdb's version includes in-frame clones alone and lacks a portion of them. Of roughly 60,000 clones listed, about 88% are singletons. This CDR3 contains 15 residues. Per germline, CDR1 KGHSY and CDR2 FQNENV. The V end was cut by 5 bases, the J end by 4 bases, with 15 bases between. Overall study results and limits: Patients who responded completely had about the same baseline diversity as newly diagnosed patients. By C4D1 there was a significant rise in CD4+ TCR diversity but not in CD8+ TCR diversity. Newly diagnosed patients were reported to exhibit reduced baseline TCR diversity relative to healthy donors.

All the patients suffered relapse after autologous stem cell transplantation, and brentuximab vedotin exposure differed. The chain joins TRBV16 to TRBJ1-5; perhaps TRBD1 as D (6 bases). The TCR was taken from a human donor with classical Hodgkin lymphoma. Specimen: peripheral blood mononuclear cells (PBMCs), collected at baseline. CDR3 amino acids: CASSVGGLGNQPQHF. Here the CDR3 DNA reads TGTGCCAGCAGCGTAGGGGGTCTTGGGAATCAGCCCCAGCATTTT.